The 7 T cell receptor beta chains below were found in one sample sequenced in a study of cytomegalovirus exposure and HLA in healthy donors. Primers: 60 Vbeta forward and 13 Jbeta reverse. Only in-frame clones appear in the TCRdb table, and some are missing; sequencing was by immunoSEQ multiplex PCR. The profile shows about 97,000 clones, roughly 80% of them singletons. The specimen was PBMCs. These receptors originate from a man aged 40-49 years in good health and CMV-seronegative.

This chain links TRBV2 with TRBJ1-5; D is undetermined. The CDR3 loop spans 14 amino acids. Germline V gene data show CDR1 as SNHLY and CDR2 as FYNNEI. Deletions cut 6 bases from V and 1 base from J, with 10 bases between. CDR3 DNA: TGTGCCAGCAGCCAGTTTGAAAGCAATCAGCCCCAGCATTTT. Protein sequence: CASSQFESNQPQHF.

The chain carries TRBV7-9 and TRBJ1-1, with D possibly TRBD1 on 5 matching bases. CDR1 SEHNR and CDR2 FQNEAQ come from the germline V gene (reference sequence). The CDR3 loop spans 12 amino acids. V was pared by 1 base and J by 6 bases, with 6 bases between. CDR3 amino acids: CASSLDRPEAFF. The CDR3 nucleotides read TGTGCCAGCAGCTTAGACAGGCCTGAAGCTTTCTTT.

The rearrangement links TRBV7-2 to TRBJ2-1, with a tentative D call TRBD2 (5 bases). The germline gives CDR1 SGHTA, CDR2 FQGNSA. The CDR3 is 17 amino acids. V dropped 5 bases and J dropped 0 bases, with 17 bases sitting between them. The CDR3 region is CASSSSLLGYSYNEQFF. CDR3 sequence (DNA): TGTGCCAGCAGCAGCTCCTTACTAGGCTACTCCTACAATGAGCAGTTCTTC.

The rearrangement links TRBV7-6 to TRBJ2-5; 8 bases are shared with TRBD1. Germline V gene sequence: CDR1 SGHVS, CDR2 FNYEAQ. The CDR3 runs 14 residues. The trim removed 5 bases at V and 2 bases at J, leaving 4 bases unmatched. CDR3 sequence: CASSPGQVQETQYF. CDR3 bases: TGTGCCAGCAGCCCGGGACAGGTTCAAGAGACCCAGTACTTC.

The CDR3 is CASSLYGQINQPQHF. In nucleotides, the CDR3 is TGTGCCAGCAGCTTATACGGACAGATAAATCAGCCCCAGCATTTT. The chain couples TRBV7-8 to TRBJ1-5; TRBD1 might be the D (6 bases). V was trimmed by 2 bases and J by 4 bases, leaving 12 bases between them. Germline V gene data show CDR1 as SGHVS and CDR2 as FQNEAQ. This CDR3 spans 15 amino acids.

The V gene is TRBV5-4, the J gene TRBJ2-1; D remains unclear. The CDR3 is 15 amino acids. CDR1 SGHNT and CDR2 YYREEE come from the germline V gene (reference sequence). V gave up 4 bases and J gave up 0 bases, with 11 bases separating them. The chain's CDR3 is CASSQVVSSYNEQFF. The CDR3 region has the DNA TGTGCCAGCAGCCAGGTCGTCAGCTCCTACAATGAGCAGTTCTTC.

The count of this clone is one. CDR3 amino acids: CASSIGGSTYEQYF. CDR3 coding DNA: TGTGCCAGTAGTATCGGGGGATCGACCTACGAGCAGTACTTC. This chain connects TRBV19 to TRBJ2-7; D possibly corresponds to TRBD2 (6 bases). CDR1 and CDR2 (germline): LNHDA, SQIVND (reference sequence). The CDR3 runs 14 residues. V lost 3 bases and J 2 bases, leaving 11 bases between the germline ends.